This entry describes one T cell receptor beta chain. The data originate from a study of cytomegalovirus exposure and HLA in healthy donors. PCR involved 60 Vbeta and 13 Jbeta primers. The method was immunoSEQ multiplex PCR; TCRdb's version includes in-frame clones alone and lacks a portion of them. The sample holds 120,000 to 150,000 clones, 82% seen once. The germline gives CDR1 MDHEN, CDR2 SYDVKM. The CDR3 covers 16 residues. V shed 3 bases, J shed 4 bases, and the junction held 9 bases outside the gene matches. The sequence was obtained from a male donor in good health and CMV-seronegative. This chain joins TRBV28 and TRBJ2-7; 10 nucleotides line up with TRBD2. Sequences were obtained from PBMCs. CDR3 sequence: CASSLPQREGLYEQYF. The CDR3 DNA reads as TGTGCCAGCAGTTTGCCCCAGCGGGAGGGCCTTTACGAGCAGTACTTC. Full variable domain (outside the CDR3, taken from reference TRBV28 and TRBJ2-7): DVKVTQSSRYLVKRTGEKVFLECVQDMDHENMFWYRQDPGLGLRLIYFSYDVKMKEKGDIPEGYSVSREKKERFSLILESASTNQTSMYLCASSLPQREGLYEQYFGPGTRLTVT.